The 10 T cell receptor beta chains presented below share a single source sample, sequenced in a study of shared T cell receptors in the human thymus. Repertoires were generated with immunoSEQ multiplex PCR, while TCRdb's copy carries only in-frame clones and drops some. The data show some 400,000 clones, with 95% seen just once and roughly 0.02% held by the top ten. The source material was thymocytes. Receptors were obtained from a human donor.

This clone came up once. The V and J genes are TRBV10-1 and TRBJ2-7; no reliable D call. This CDR3 comprises 15 residues. Germline V lookup: CDR1 WNHNN, CDR2 SYGVQD (reference sequence). Trimming cost V 1 base and J 3 bases, with 13 bases left between them. CDR3 sequence reads: CASSEYPQPYYEQYF. CDR3 sequence (DNA): TGCGCCAGCAGTGAGTACCCCCAGCCCTACTACGAGCAGTACTTC.

V is TRBV28 and J is TRBJ1-1; TRBD1 matches at 11 bases. V lost 6 bases to trimming and J lost 5 bases; unmatched junction nucleotides: 14. The length of the CDR3 is 17 residues. The germline gives CDR1 MDHEN, CDR2 SYDVKM. CDR3 sequence reads: CASSYTGQGEQKTEAFF. CDR3 nucleotide sequence: TGTGCCAGCAGCTACACGGGACAGGGGGAGCAAAAGACTGAAGCTTTCTTT.

V usage is TRBV5-4 and J usage is TRBJ1-1; no reliable D call. V dropped 3 bases and J dropped 6 bases, with 12 bases sitting between them. Germline assignment: CDR1 SGHNT and CDR2 YYREEE (reference sequence). CDR3 length: 13 amino acids. The CDR3 loop is CASSSYYGAEAFF. CDR3 sequence (DNA): TGTGCCAGCAGCTCGTATTACGGCGCTGAAGCTTTCTTT.

The J gene is TRBJ2-7, the V gene TRBV5-4; 8 nucleotides agree with TRBD2. Germline V gives CDR1 SGHNT, CDR2 YYREEE (reference sequence). With 3 bases clipped from V and 0 bases from J, the junction kept 8 bases outside the gene matches. This CDR3 has 16 residues. The CDR3 is CASSWVTSESSYEQYF. CDR3 in DNA: TGTGCCAGCAGCTGGGTGACTAGCGAGAGCTCCTACGAGCAGTACTTC.

This chain links TRBV5-1 with TRBJ2-7, with 7 bases aligning to TRBD2. CDR1 is SGHRS and CDR2 is YFSETQ in the germline V gene. The J segment lost 0 bases and the V segment lost 3 bases, leaving 9 bases of the junction unmatched. This CDR3 is built from 16 residues. This chain's CDR3 is CASSWTSAGDSYEQYF. The CDR3 coding sequence is TGCGCCAGCAGCTGGACCTCGGCGGGGGACTCCTACGAGCAGTACTTC.

The chain is built from TRBV7-3 and TRBJ2-3; 7 bases are a match to TRBD2. This CDR3 region has 15 residues. The V segment lost 0 bases and the J segment 2 bases; nucleotides outside the gene matches: 2. Germline CDR1 SGHTA, CDR2 FQGTGA. CDR3 sequence (DNA): TGTGCCAGCAGCTTAACGGGAGGGATCACAGATACGCAGTATTTT. It translates to CASSLTGGITDTQYF.

The V call is TRBV13, the J call TRBJ2-7; D not resolved. From germline, CDR1 is PRHDT and CDR2 FYEKMQ (reference sequence). Trimming took off 1 base at V and 0 bases at J, with 10 bases between the two ends. This CDR3 is 15 amino acids long. The CDR3 region has the DNA TGTGCCAGCAGCTTAGTGAACTGTAGCTCCTACGAGCAGTACTTC. Translation gives CASSLVNCSSYEQYF.

This chain links TRBV19 with TRBJ1-4; 9 bases are shared with TRBD1. V was pared by 5 bases and J by 8 bases, with 3 bases of the junction left unmatched. The CDR3 runs to 13 residues. The germline V gene encodes CDR1 LNHDA and CDR2 SQIVND (reference sequence). CDR3 coding DNA: TGTGCCAGTAGTGGGGACAGGGAAGAAAAACTGTTTTTT. Its protein product is CASSGDREEKLFF. The whole variable domain, remainder taken from reference TRBV19 and TRBJ1-4, is DGGITQSPKYLFRKEGQNVTLSCEQNLNHDAMYWYRQDPGQGLRLIYYSQIVNDFQKGDIAEGYSVSREKKESFPLTVTSAQKNPTAFYLCASSGDREEKLFFGSGTQLSVL.

The V call is TRBV11-2, the J call TRBJ2-5, with 8 bases lining up with TRBD1. V lost 5 bases and J lost 3; bases outside the gene matches: 11. Germline CDR1 SGHAT, CDR2 FQNNGV. The CDR3 runs 16 residues. This CDR3 reads CASSATDRAREETQYF. CDR3 DNA sequence: TGTGCCAGCAGCGCTACGGACAGGGCGCGGGAAGAGACCCAGTACTTC.

The rearrangement joins TRBV28 to TRBJ1-5; TRBD1 aligns across 10 bases. CDR3 length equals 16 residues. J gave up 7 bases and V 8 bases, and 14 bases lay outside the gene matches. Germline CDR1 and CDR2: MDHEN and SYDVKM. The chain's CDR3 is CASVPDRGPSGQPQHF. CDR3 bases: TGTGCCAGCGTCCCCGACAGGGGGCCCTCTGGGCAGCCCCAGCATTTT.